This T cell receptor (beta chain) was captured by sequencing in a study of blood T cell repertoires in COVID-19. The assay was immunoSEQ multiplex PCR, and TCRdb's table has in-frame clones only and misses some. The sample records around 140,000 clones, 81% being singletons. From germline, CDR1 is SGHRS and CDR2 YFSETQ. The CDR3 sequence is 13 residues long. Between the trimmed V and J ends, which lost 0 bases and 3 bases, there was a span of 6 bases. Only a few counts were recorded for this clone. The sequence was obtained from a woman aged 55-75 years with active or convalescent COVID-19. This chain uses TRBV5-1 with TRBJ1-1, with no clear D. Sequenced material: peripheral blood. The CDR3 reads CASSLEADTEAFF. The CDR3 bases are TGCGCCAGCAGCTTGGAGGCGGACACTGAAGCTTTCTTT.